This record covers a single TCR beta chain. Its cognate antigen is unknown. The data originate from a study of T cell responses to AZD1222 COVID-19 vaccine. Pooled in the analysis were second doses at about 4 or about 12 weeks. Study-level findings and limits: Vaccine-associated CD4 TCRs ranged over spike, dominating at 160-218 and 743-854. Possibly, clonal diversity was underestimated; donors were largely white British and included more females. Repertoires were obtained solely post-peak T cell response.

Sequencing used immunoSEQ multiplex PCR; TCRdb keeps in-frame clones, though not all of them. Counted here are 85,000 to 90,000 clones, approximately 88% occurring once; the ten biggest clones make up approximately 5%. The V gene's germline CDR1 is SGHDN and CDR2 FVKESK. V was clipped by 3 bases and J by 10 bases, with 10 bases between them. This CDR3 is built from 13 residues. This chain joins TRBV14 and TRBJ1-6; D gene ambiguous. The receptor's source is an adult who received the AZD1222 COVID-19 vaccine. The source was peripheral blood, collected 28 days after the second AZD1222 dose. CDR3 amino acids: CASSQSQGSPLHF. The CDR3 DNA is TGTGCCAGCAGCCAGTCACAAGGATCACCCCTCCACTTT.